The clone carrying this T cell receptor beta chain was found many times. Its antigen is currently unknown. No cell sorting was done before RNA was extracted from the tissue. This non-tumor lung sample came from over 3 cm beyond the tumor edge. The data are from a study of tumor and adjacent non-tumor tissue in lung cancer. The overall study: Histology: 12 adenocarcinoma, a couple of squamous cell carcinoma, 1 small cell lung cancer. The patients, 10 men and about five women, were 31 to 76 with stage I to III disease. Millions of productive TCRbeta reads were obtained per sample on average. Study-level results: TCR diversity was significantly greater in tumor than normal lung tissue.

TCRbeta libraries were built with three rounds of nested PCR, modified from ARM-PCR. In TCRdb, the multiplex PCR reads were re-called with MiXCR into one record per CDR3 protein. This sample has more than 85,000 distinct CDR3 sequences, with about 64% found just once. Germline assignment: CDR1 MNHEY and CDR2 SVGAGI. V was pared by 10 bases and J by 8 bases, with 21 bases between. The CDR3 is 15 residues long. The sequenced sample consisted of distant non-tumor lung tissue. This receptor was taken from a man in his fifties or sixties with non-small cell lung cancer. The chain recombines TRBV6-5 with TRBJ1-6, with a possible D match to TRBD1 (6 bases). The CDR3 DNA reads TGTGCCACCCGGTCAAGGACAGTCAACCATTCACCCCTCCACTTT. This encodes CATRSRTVNHSPLHF.